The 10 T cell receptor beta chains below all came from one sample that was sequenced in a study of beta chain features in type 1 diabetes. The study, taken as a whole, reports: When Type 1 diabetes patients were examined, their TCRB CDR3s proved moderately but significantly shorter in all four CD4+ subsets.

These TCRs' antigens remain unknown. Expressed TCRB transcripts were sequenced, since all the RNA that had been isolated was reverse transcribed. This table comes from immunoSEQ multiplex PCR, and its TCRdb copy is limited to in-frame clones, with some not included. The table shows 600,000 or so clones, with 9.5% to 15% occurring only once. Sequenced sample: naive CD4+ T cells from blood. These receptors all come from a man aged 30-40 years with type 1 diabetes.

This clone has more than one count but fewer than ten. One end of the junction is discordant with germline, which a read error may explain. The CDR3 region has the DNA TGCAGCGTTGCAAGCCGCGACAGGGTACAAAACTATGGCTTCACCTTC. Its translation: CSVASRDRVQNYGFTF. This chain connects TRBV29-1 to TRBJ1-2; 7 nucleotides agree with TRBD1. This CDR3 is built from 16 residues. Germline CDR1 SQVTM, CDR2 ANQGSEA.

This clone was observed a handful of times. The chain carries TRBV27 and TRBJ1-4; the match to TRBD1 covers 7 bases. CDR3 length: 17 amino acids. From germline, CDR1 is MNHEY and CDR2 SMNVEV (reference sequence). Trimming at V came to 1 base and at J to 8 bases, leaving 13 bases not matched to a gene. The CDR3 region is CASSLLGTAPGAEKLFF. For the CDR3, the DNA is TGTGCCAGCAGTTTATTAGGGACAGCCCCCGGGGCCGAAAAACTGTTTTTT.

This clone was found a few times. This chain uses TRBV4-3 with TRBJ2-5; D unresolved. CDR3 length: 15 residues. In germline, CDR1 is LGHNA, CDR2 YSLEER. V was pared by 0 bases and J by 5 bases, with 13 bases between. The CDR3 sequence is CASSQDHRLRETQYF. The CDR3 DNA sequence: TGCGCCAGCAGCCAAGATCATCGCCTGAGGGAGACCCAGTACTTC.

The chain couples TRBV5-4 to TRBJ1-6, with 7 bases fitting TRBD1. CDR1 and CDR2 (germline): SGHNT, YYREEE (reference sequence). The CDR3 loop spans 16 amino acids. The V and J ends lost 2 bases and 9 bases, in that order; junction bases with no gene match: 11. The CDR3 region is CASSFGPQGGSSPLHF. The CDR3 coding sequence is TGTGCCAGCAGCTTTGGACCGCAGGGGGGTAGTTCACCCCTCCACTTT.

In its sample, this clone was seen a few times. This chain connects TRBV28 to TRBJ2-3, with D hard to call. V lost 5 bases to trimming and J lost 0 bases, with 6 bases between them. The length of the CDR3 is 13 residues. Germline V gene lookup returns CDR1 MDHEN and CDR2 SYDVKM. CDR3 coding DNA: TGTGCCAGCAGTCCCCCCAGCACAGATACGCAGTATTTT. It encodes CASSPPSTDTQYF.

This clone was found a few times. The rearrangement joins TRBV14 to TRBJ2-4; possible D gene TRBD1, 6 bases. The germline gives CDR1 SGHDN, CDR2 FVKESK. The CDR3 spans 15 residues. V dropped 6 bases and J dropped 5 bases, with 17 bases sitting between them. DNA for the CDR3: TGTGCCAGCAGTCTCGCAGGGGACATGGAAAACATTCAGTACTTC. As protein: CASSLAGDMENIQYF.

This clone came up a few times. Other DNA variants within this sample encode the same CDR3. CDR3 coding DNA: TGTGCCAGCAGCGTAGCCGGCAGCACAGATACGCAGTATTTT. As protein: CASSVAGSTDTQYF. The rearrangement links TRBV9 to TRBJ2-3; D remains ambiguous. The germline CDR1 and CDR2 sequences are SGDLS and YYNGEE. The CDR3 sequence is 14 residues long. V lost 0 bases, J lost 0 bases, and 5 bases lay in between.

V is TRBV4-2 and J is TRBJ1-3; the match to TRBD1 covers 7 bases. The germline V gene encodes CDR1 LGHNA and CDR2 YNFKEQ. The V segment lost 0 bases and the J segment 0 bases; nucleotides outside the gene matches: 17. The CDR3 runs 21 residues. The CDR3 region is CASSQDLPTGRNDLSGNTIYF. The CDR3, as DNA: TGTGCCAGCAGCCAAGATCTCCCGACAGGGCGTAACGACCTCTCTGGAAACACCATATATTTT.

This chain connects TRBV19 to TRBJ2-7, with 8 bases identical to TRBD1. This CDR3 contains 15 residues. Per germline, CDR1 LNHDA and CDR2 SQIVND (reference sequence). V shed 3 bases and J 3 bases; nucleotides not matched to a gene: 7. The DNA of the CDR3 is TGTGCCAGTAGTATCAGCCCCGGGACAGGCTACGAGCAGTACTTC. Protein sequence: CASSISPGTGYEQYF.

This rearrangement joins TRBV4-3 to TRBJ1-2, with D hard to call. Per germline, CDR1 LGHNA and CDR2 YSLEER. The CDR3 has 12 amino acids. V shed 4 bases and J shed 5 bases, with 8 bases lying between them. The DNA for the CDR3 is TGCGCCAGCAGCCCCGACGGGTATGGCTACACCTTC. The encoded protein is CASSPDGYGYTF.